The present T cell receptor beta chain was sequenced within a study of cytomegalovirus exposure and HLA in healthy donors (dated by TCRdb to between 2016 and 2019). The study in broad terms: An earlier analysis of about 560 of the donors reported under 300 Gb of sequence data and 100 million to 120 million unique TCR beta sequences obtained from 180 million or so T cells. Class I and class II HLA loci were covered by the typing at four-digit resolution. An early release that covered 640 HLA-typed donors contained about 300 gigabases of sequencing data and about 84 million unique TCR sequences. Genome-wide SNP genotypes for about three fifths of the roughly 700 donors were used in a later genetic analysis, which treated that subset as a discovery cohort. The study combined high-throughput TCR immunosequencing, statistical association of individual TCRs with disease status, and machine learning to predict cytomegalovirus infection status. Typing coverage varied by locus: about 629-640 donors for A, B, C, DRB1 and DQB1; 500 to 550 for DQA1; more than 600 for DPA1; approximately 470 for DPB1. On average, about 200,000 unique TCR beta nucleotide sequences were sequenced per donor among a few hundred genotyped donors of the cohort, with around 19% of those sequences being non-productive. Roughly five DR-DQ haplotypes were treated as single units for association and clustering because of strong linkage in the cohort. To study patterns of TCR occurrence, a later analysis re-analyzed previously published TCR beta repertoires from 666 donors and added high-resolution HLA genotyping. To decide whether each TCR beta V gene segment behaved as functional or pseudogenic, an earlier analysis of some 570 of the donors relied on high-throughput TCR beta sequencing. The study used immunosequencing to profile the T cell repertoires of 670 or so subjects and linked those repertoires to cytomegalovirus serostatus. A separate validation cohort of roughly 110 different subjects was used in addition to the approximately 700-subject first cohort. The later analysis used no new phenotypic data to find candidate immune exposures, relying instead on TCR beta sequences and their occurrence across donors. Every repertoire in the discovery cohort had been generated on one and the same sequencing platform. The aim of the study was to test whether cataloging public T cell receptors could identify signatures of past pathogen exposure. Donor age, sex, ethnicity and CMV serostatus were compiled together with the repertoire data. Of the roughly 390 genotyped donors, around 81% fell in the genetic ancestry cluster associated with self-reported Caucasian donors.

Broad study findings and their caveats: The only immune exposure information available for the cohort was CMV serostatus. At a false discovery rate of 0.05, a later analysis linked some 17,000 TCR beta sequences to specific HLA alleles. The authors suggested that the approach could potentially be extended to other disease states and immunological phenotypes. Presence/absence analyses assumed roughly uniform sequencing depth across donors, an assumption that may not hold. Assigning TCR associations to individual alleles was difficult when HLA alleles, especially DR and DQ, strongly co-occurred. In a later analysis, TCR association rates were found to vary across HLA loci, with the most associated TCRs seen for DRB1 alleles and the fewest for HLA-C alleles. In vitro tests confirmed that a few of the cytomegalovirus-associated TCR beta chains recognize cytomegalovirus antigens. Correlated functional status among segregating V segments might be attributable to linkage disequilibrium, but an unknown experimental factor could not be ruled out. According to a later analysis, most CMV-associated TCR beta chains appeared to be HLA-restricted, and the HLA associations seemed to be driven largely by CMV exposure. The study gave a list of about 160 TCR beta chains associated with cytomegalovirus. Because HLA typing was missing for some donors at each locus, association tests included only the typed subset. An association between a missense DCLRE1C variant and V-gene and J-gene trimming of TCR beta chains was found in a later genetic analysis and replicated in an independent cohort. In a later analysis, HLA-associated TCR beta chains were found to be more clonally expanded and to have lower generation probabilities than equally common non-associated chains. A further reported finding was that TCR beta sequences accurately predicted the HLA-A and HLA-B alleles for most subjects in the first cohort. Because counts were too low, roughly 18 rarely observed V segments, including chromosome 9 orphons, were left out of the earlier analysis of about 500 of the donors. A group of highly shared sequence variants was considered likely to be a technical artifact of the sequencing pipeline. According to a later genetic analysis, donors in an Asian-associated ancestry cluster had fewer N-insertions in productive TCRs than the roughly 700-donor mean. In both the original and validation cohorts, the classifier was reported to diagnose cytomegalovirus status with high specificity and sensitivity. According to a later analysis, parvovirus B19, influenza, CMV and Epstein-Barr virus appeared linked to several top co-occurrence clusters. Most TCR sequences were seen in very few donors, while some public TCRs were found in many individuals. In an earlier analysis of around 600 of the donors, most TCR beta V segments appeared in productive rearrangements about 87% or about 30% of the time, broadly matching IMGT annotations. This cohort had only TCR beta chains sequenced, and the lack of alpha or paired-chain data limited which features could be detected.

This clone was found a few times. Its target antigen remains unknown. Base qualities are not at hand, and no much larger clone is one base apart. The cohort consisted of 666 healthy bone marrow donors. At the time of sampling, all cohort members were nominally healthy, though unrecorded immune exposures were likely present. The donor tested CMV seropositive, placing the donor among the 250 to 350 seropositive members of the cohort. A peripheral blood sample was provided by each donor, and peripheral blood mononuclear cells were used for TCR beta sequencing. The Qiagen DNeasy Blood Extraction Kit was used to extract genomic DNA from the blood cell samples. Receptor amplification or capture employed the immunoSEQ multiplex PCR assay. The multiplex PCR relied on a mix of 60 forward primers for TCR Vbeta segments and 13 reverse primers for TCR Jbeta segments. The CDR3 region of rearranged TCR beta genes was amplified from genomic DNA by a multiplex PCR assay. The amplified TCR beta libraries were sequenced on the Illumina HiSeq System as 87-base-pair reads. From the authors' description of their analysis: Across the 670 or so repertoires, a later analysis counted about 81 million unique TCR beta chains, some 11 million of which were shared by at least two donors. To remove PCR and sequencing errors, raw reads were error-corrected and collapsed into unique sequences using a nearest-neighbor algorithm that merged closely related sequences. Alignment of CDR3 sequences to IMGT reference sequences was used to assign V, D and J gene segments. For a sequence to be retained, a match of at least six nucleotides was required to both a V gene segment and a J gene segment. Rearrangements were called productive when the CDR3 lacked stop codons and stayed in frame with V and J; all others were non-productive. Following IMGT convention, CDR3 was defined as the stretch from the second conserved V-encoded cysteine to the conserved J-encoded phenylalanine. The earlier analysis of some 550 of the donors excluded any sequence lacking an unambiguous match to a single V gene segment. An earlier analysis of just under 600 of the donors called V segments functional above 56.7% productive rearrangements and segregating when the between-donor standard deviation exceeded 5%. To diagnose cytomegalovirus status from the catalog of TCR beta chain sequences, a statistical classification framework was built. In a later analysis, TCR nucleotide sequences were compared against IMGT/GENE-DB human TR gene sequences so that V and J genes could be assigned. Using the TCRdist pipeline, a later analysis assigned CDR3 sequences along with most-parsimonious VDJ recombination scenarios. In a later analysis, each TCR beta chain was defined by its CDR3 amino acid sequence together with its V-gene family, and reads lacking a unique V-gene family were excluded. To address suspected cross-contamination and a sequencing artifact, a later analysis removed a few hundred highly shared, low-generation-probability nucleotide sequences. For each public chain, a later analysis derived a clonal expansion index from normalized ranks of inferred template counts within each repertoire. Generation probabilities in a later analysis came from a VDJ recombination model fitted to out-of-frame rearrangements, and those results were checked against IGoR. A later analysis scored TCR-TCR, TCR-HLA and TCR-CMV co-occurrence with hypergeometric tests, applying a repertoire-size bias correction to TCR pairs. In a later analysis, false discovery rates were estimated by permuting HLA or CMV assignments 20 times. In a later analysis, co-occurring TCRs were grouped with DBSCAN, and TCRdist sequence similarity was added when clustering was performed within HLA-allele-positive subsets. For co-occurrence clustering, repertoires with fewer than 30,000 or more than 120,000 public chains were excluded, along with a handful of repertoires with anomalous nucleotide sharing. TCRdb stores this immuneACCESS table with in-frame sequences only. Part of the clones is absent; in the studies checked, under half of the shortfall reflects unresolved V genes, and no reason is known for the rest. The V and J calls and clone size were taken over from that table, and D and trimming were inferred from the DNA. The sample includes roughly 140,000 clones, with roughly 74% observed a single time. Of the sample, 5% to 8% falls within the top ten clones.

Sequenced input: PBMCs. This receptor was identified in a middle-aged woman in good health and CMV-seropositive.

Read as DNA, the sequence is TGTGCCAGCAGCACCAGGGGTGGCACTGAAGCTTTCTTT. Its product reads: CASSTRGGTEAFF. Here the chain combines TRBV7-3 and TRBJ1-1; a tentative D call is TRBD1 (6 bases match). CDR1 SGHTA and CDR2 FQGTGA were looked up in the germline V gene. The CDR3 runs 13 residues from the cysteine to the phenylalanine. Just CDR3 DNA is preserved here, 39 bases in frame from base 1. V is reduced by 5 bases and J by 4 bases, leaving a spacing of 11 bases between them.